Below are 2 T cell receptor beta chains sequenced from a single sample in a study of type 1 regulatory T cells. Using its own MiXCR run on the reads, TCRdb lists one record per CDR3 protein. The sample has around 69,000 distinct CDR3 sequences, around 57% seen once. No antigen is known for these receptors. Specimen: cultured T cells, either the whole culture or a sorted T cell fraction (not recorded which). Subset specified: Tr1-enriched cell product generated in vitro against host alloantigens. These receptors were taken from a human donor in good health.

CDR3 sequence (DNA): TGTGCCAGCAGCCAGACAGGGTCGGGAGAGCAGTACTTC. This encodes CASSQTGSGEQYF. The chain recombines TRBV14 with TRBJ2-7; 7 nucleotides agree with TRBD1. Per germline, CDR1 SGHDN and CDR2 FVKESK. The CDR3 is 13 amino acids. Trimming took 3 bases from V and 7 from J; bases not matched to a gene: 6.

The chain has TRBV6-1 and TRBJ2-7; TRBD1 aligns across 9 bases. V lost 2 bases to trimming and J lost 4 bases; unmatched junction nucleotides: 9. The germline CDR1 and CDR2 sequences are MNHNS and SASEGT. CDR3 size: 16 residues. As DNA, the CDR3 is TGTGCCAGCAGTGAAATTCCCGGGACAGGGTTGTACGAGCAGTACTTC. Its translation is CASSEIPGTGLYEQYF.